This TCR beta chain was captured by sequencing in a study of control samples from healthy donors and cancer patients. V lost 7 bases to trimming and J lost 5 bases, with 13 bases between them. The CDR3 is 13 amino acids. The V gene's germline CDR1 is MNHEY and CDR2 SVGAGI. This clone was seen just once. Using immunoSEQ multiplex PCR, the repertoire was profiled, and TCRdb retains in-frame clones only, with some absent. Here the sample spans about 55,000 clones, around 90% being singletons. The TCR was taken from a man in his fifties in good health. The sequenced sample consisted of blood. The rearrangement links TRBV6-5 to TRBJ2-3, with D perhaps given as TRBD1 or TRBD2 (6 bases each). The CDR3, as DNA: TGTGCCAGCAAGAGGGGGGCGGGAGATACGCAGTATTTT. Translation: CASKRGAGDTQYF.